This TCR beta chain was observed in a study of shared clonotypes between healthy human individuals. Whole-study findings and limits: Among donors, sharing of clonotypes was expected to be affected by sequencing depth. Sorted-subset sequencing was shown by rarefaction to be incomplete despite large depth.

Sequencing was at deep level. Clones were read by immunoSEQ multiplex PCR, and TCRdb kept only the in-frame ones, dropping some. The sample has around 2.1 million clones, about 92% seen once. Positively selected for CCR7, the CD45RO-negative cells used as naive CD8 cells excluded terminally differentiated effector memory CD45RA+ cells. Donors were Caucasian adults residing in Nashville, Tennessee, USA. Of note for this clone: Antigen specificity is unknown.

Germline loops: CDR1 LNHDA, CDR2 SQIVND (reference sequence). V lost 5 bases and J lost 4, with 18 bases in between. The CDR3 spans 15 residues. Material: naive CD8+ T cells from PBMCs. The genes are TRBV19 and TRBJ2-7; D is perhaps TRBD1 or TRBD2 (5 bases each). This clonotype originated in a young man in good health. Some clones in this sample may be carry-over from other donors' samples. The CDR3 here is CASSVPGPRPYEQYF. For the CDR3, the DNA is TGTGCCAGTAGTGTTCCGGGACCGAGACCTTACGAGCAGTACTTC.